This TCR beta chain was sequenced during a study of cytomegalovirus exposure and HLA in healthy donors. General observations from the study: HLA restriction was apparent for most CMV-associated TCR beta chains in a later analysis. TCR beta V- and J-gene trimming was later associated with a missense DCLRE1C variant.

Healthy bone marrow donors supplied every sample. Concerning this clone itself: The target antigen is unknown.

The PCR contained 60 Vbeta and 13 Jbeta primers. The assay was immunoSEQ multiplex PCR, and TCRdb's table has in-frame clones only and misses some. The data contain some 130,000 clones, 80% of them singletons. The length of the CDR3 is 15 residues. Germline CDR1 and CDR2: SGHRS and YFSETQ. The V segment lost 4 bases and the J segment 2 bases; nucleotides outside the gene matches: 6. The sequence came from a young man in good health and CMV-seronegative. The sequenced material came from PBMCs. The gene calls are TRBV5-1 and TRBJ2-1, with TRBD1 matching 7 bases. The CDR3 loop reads CASSPGQWTYNEQFF. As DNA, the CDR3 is TGCGCCAGCAGCCCGGGACAGTGGACCTACAATGAGCAGTTCTTC.